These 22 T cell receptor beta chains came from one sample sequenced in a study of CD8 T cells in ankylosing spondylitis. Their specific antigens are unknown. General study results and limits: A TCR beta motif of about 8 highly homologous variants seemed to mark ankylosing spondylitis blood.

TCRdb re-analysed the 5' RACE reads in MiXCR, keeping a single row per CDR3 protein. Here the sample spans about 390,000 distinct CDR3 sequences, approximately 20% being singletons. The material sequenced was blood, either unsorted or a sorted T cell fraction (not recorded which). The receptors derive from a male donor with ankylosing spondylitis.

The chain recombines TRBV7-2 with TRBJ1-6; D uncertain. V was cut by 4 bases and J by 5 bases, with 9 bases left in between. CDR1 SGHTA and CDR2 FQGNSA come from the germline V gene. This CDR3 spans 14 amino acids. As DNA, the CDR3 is TGTGCCAGCAGCTCTCAGGCAAATAATTCACCCCTCCACTTT. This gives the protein CASSSQANNSPLHF. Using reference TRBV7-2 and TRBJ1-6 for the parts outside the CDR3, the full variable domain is GAGVSQSPSNKVTEKGKDVELRCDPISGHTALYWYRQSLGQGLEFLIYFQGNSAPDKSGLPSDRFSAERTGGSVSTLTIQRTQQEDSAVYLCASSSQANNSPLHFGNGTRLTVT.

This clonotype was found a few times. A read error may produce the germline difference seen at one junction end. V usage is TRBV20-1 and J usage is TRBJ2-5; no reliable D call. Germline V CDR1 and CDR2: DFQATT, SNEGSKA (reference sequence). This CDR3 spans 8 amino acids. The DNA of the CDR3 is TGCAGTGCTATCCTAGTGATCTTC. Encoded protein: CSAILVIF.

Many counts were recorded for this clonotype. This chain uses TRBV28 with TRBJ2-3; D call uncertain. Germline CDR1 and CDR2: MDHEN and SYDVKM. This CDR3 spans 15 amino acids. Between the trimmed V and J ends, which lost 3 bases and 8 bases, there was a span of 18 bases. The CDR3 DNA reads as TGTGCCAGCAGTTTGCCCCAGTCCATGGGGTTTACGCAGTATTTT. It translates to CASSLPQSMGFTQYF.

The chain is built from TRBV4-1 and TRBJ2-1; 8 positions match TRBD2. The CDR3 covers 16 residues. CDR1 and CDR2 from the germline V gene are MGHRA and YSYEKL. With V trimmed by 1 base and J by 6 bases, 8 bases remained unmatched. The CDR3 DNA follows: TGCGCCAGCAGCCAAGGAAAATTAGCGGGAACCAATGAGCAGTTCTTC. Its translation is CASSQGKLAGTNEQFF.

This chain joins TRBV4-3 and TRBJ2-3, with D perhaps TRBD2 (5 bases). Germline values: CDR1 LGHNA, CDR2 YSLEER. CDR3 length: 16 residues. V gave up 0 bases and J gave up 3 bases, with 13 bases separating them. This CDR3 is CASSQDTGYRTDTQYF. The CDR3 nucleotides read TGCGCCAGCAGCCAAGATACGGGGTATAGGACAGATACGCAGTATTTT.

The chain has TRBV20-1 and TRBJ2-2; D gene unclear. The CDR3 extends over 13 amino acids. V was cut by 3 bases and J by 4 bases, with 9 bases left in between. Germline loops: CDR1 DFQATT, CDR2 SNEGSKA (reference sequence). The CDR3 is CSASSQTTGELFF. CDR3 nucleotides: TGCAGTGCTAGTAGTCAAACCACCGGGGAGCTGTTTTTT.

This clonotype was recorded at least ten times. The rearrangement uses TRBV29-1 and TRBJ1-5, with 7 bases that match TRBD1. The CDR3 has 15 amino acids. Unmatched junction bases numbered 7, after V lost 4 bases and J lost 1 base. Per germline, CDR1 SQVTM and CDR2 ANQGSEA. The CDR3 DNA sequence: TGCAGCGTTGTCGTAGGGACAGTGAGCAATCAGCCCCAGCATTTT. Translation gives CSVVVGTVSNQPQHF. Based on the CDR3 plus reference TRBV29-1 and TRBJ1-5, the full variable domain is SAVISQKPSRDICQRGTSLTIQCQVDSQVTMMFWYRQQPGQSLTLIATANQGSEATYESGFVIDKFPISRPNLTFSTLTVSNMSPEDSSIYLCSVVVGTVSNQPQHFGDGTRLSIL.

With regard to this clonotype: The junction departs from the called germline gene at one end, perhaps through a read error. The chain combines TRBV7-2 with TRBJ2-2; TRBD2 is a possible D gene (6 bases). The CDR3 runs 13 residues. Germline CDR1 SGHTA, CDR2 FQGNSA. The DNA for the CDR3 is TGTGCCAGCAGCCCCCTAGTCACCGGGGGGCTGTTTTTT. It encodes CASSPLVTGGLFF. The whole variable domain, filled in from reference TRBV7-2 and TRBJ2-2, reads GAGVSQSPSNKVTEKGKDVELRCDPISGHTALYWYRQSLGQGLEFLIYFQGNSAPDKSGLPSDRFSAERTGGSVSTLTIQRTQQEDSAVYLCASSPLVTGGLFFGEGSRLTVL.

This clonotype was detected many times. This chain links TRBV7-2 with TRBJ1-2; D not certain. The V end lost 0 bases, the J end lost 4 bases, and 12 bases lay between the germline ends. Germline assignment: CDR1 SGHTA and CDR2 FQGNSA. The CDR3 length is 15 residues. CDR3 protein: CASSLAPFASYGYTF. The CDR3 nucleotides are TGTGCCAGCAGCTTAGCGCCGTTCGCATCCTATGGCTACACCTTC.

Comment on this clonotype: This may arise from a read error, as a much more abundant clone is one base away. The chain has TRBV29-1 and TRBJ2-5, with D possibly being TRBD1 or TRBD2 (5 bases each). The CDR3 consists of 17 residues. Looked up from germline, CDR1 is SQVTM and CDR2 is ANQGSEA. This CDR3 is CSVEGIGLGERGETRYF. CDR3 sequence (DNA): TGCAGCGTTGAAGGAATCGGGTTGGGGGAACGTGGAGAGACCCGGTACTTC.

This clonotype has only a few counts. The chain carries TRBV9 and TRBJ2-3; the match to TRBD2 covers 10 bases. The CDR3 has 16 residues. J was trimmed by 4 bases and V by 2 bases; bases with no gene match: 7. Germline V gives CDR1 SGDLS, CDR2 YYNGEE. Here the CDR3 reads CASSVRLAGAADTQYF. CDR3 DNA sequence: TGTGCCAGCAGCGTCCGGCTAGCGGGAGCGGCAGATACGCAGTATTTT.

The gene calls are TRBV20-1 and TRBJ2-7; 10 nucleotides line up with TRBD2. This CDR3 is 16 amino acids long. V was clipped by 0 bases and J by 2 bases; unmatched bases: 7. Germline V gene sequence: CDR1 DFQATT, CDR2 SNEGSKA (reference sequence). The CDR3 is CSARDFSGRSPYEQYF. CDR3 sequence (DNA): TGCAGTGCTAGAGATTTTAGCGGGAGGTCCCCCTACGAGCAGTACTTC.

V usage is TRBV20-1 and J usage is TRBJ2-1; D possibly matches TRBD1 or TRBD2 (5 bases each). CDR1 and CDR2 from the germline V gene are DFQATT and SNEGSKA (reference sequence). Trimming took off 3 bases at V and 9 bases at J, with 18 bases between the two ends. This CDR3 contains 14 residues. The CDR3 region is CSASLAHPGGEQFF. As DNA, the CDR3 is TGCAGTGCTAGTCTAGCCCATCCTGGGGGTGAGCAGTTCTTC.

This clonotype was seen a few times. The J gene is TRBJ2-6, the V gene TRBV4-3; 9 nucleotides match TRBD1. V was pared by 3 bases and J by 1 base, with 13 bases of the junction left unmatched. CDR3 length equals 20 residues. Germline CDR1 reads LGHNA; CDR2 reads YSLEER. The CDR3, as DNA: TGCGCCAGCAGCCATTCAACGCCGGGACAGGGTGTGTCTGGGGCCAACGTCCTGACTTTC. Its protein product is CASSHSTPGQGVSGANVLTF.

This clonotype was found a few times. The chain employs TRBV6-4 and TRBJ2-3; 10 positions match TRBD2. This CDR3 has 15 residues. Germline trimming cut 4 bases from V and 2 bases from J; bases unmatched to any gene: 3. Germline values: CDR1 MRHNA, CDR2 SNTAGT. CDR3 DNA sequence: TGTGCCAGCAGTGCCGGACTAGCGGACACAGATACGCAGTATTTT. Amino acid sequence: CASSAGLADTDTQYF.

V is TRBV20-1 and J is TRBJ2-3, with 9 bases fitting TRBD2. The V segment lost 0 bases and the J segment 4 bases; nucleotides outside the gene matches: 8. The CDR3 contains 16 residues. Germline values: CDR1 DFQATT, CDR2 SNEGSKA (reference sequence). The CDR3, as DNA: TGCAGTGCTAGAGATCTCCTAGCGGGGTGGGCAGATACGCAGTATTTT. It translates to CSARDLLAGWADTQYF.

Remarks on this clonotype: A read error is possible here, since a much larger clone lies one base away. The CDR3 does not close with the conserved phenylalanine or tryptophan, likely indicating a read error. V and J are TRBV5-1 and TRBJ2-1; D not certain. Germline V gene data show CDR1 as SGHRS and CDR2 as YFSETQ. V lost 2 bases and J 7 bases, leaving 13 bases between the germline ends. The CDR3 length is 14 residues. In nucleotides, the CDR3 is TGCGCCAGCAGCTTTTCGAGCCAAGAGAATGAGCAGTTCTTA. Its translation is CASSFSSQENEQFL.

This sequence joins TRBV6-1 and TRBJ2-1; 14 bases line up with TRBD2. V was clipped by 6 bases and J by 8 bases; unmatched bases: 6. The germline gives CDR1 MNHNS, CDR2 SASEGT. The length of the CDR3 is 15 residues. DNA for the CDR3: TGTGCCAGCAGGGAGGGGACTAGCGGGAGTCATGAGCAGTTCTTC. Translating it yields CASREGTSGSHEQFF.

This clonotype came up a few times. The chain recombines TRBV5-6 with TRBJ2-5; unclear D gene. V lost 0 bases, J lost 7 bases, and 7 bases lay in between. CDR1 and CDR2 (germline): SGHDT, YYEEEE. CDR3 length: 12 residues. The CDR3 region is CASSLAGGTQYF. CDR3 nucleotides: TGTGCCAGCAGCTTGGCGGGTGGGACCCAGTACTTC. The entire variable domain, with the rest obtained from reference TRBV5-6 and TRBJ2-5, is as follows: DAGVTQSPTHLIKTRGQQVTLRCSPKSGHDTVSWYQQALGQGPQFIFQYYEEEERQRGNFPDRFSGHQFPNYSSELNVNALLLGDSALYLCASSLAGGTQYFGPGTRLLVL.

CDR3 sequence reads: CASSQTLGAGVGYEQFF. The CDR3 region has the DNA TGTGCCAGCAGCCAAACCCTAGGGGCGGGAGTAGGCTATGAGCAGTTCTTC. The V and J genes are TRBV4-2 and TRBJ2-1; 7 bases map to TRBD2. Trimming at V came to 2 bases and at J to 8 bases, leaving 15 bases not matched to a gene. The CDR3 is made up of 17 amino acids. The germline gives CDR1 LGHNA, CDR2 YNFKEQ.

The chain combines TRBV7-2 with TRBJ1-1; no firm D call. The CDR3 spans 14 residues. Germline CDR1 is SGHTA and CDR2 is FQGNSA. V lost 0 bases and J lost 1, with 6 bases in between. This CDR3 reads CASSLAVRNTEAFF. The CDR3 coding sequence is TGTGCCAGCAGCTTAGCAGTCAGGAACACTGAAGCTTTCTTT.

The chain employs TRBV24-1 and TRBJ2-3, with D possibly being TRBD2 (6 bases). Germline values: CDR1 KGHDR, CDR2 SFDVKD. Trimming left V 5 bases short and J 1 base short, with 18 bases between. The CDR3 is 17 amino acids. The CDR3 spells CATSGTATSSRTDTQYF. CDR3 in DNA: TGTGCCACCAGTGGGACGGCAACTAGCAGCCGCACAGATACGCAGTATTTT.